The 25 T cell receptor beta chains in this list originate from one sample, sequenced in a study of cytomegalovirus exposure and HLA in healthy donors (TCRdb year 2017). Library preparation was by the immunoSEQ multiplex PCR assay. TCRdb holds this immuneACCESS table with in-frame rearrangements only. Some clones are missing; in checked studies, unresolved V genes explain under half, and the rest has no known cause. The sample yields roughly 330,000 clones; approximately 90% were counted once. Roughly 1.2% of the sample is in the top ten clones. The material sequenced was PBMCs. These receptors all stem from a woman in her twenties or thirties in good health and CMV-seropositive.

The chain couples TRBV5-4 to TRBJ2-2; 10 bases line up with TRBD1. Germline CDR1 SGHNT, CDR2 YYREEE (reference sequence). Losses at the gene ends were 4 bases for V and 4 bases for J; bases not matched to a gene: 4. CDR3 length: 15 residues. CDR3 region: CASSGQGVGTGELFF. DNA of the CDR3: TGTGCCAGCAGCGGACAGGGGGTGGGCACCGGGGAGCTGTTTTTT.

This clone was detected only a few times. The V and J genes are TRBV6-5 and TRBJ1-2; perhaps TRBD1 as D (6 bases). Germline V CDR1 and CDR2: MNHEY, SVGAGI. The CDR3 loop spans 14 amino acids. The V gene lost 2 bases and the J gene lost 4 bases, with 11 bases spanning the gap. The CDR3 nucleotides read TGTGCCAGCAGTTACAACAGGGAGGGCTATGGCTACACCTTC. Amino acid sequence: CASSYNREGYGYTF.

The chain couples TRBV2 to TRBJ2-5; a weak D match, TRBD2 (7 bases). V was pared by 6 bases and J by 5 bases, with 16 bases between. There are 14 residues in the CDR3. The germline V gene encodes CDR1 SNHLY and CDR2 FYNNEI. CDR3 bases: TGTGCCAGCAGAAACTACGGGGGGCTGGAGACCCAGTACTTC. Its protein is CASRNYGGLETQYF.

The V and J genes are TRBV5-6 and TRBJ1-1; D uncertain. The CDR3 sequence is 15 residues long. Germline assignment: CDR1 SGHDT and CDR2 YYEEEE. V was pared by 0 bases and J by 2 bases, with 11 bases between. The CDR3 loop is CASSLVLGGNTEAFF. CDR3 nucleotides: TGTGCCAGCAGCTTGGTTCTTGGAGGCAACACTGAAGCTTTCTTT.

This sequence joins TRBV4-3 and TRBJ2-1; D perhaps matches TRBD2 (5 bases). This CDR3 region has 14 residues. Trimming cost V 0 bases and J 3 bases, with 6 bases left between them. The germline CDR1 and CDR2 sequences are LGHNA and YSLEER. CDR3 sequence (DNA): TGCGCCAGCAGCCAAGACACTAGCTACAATGAGCAGTTCTTC. Encoded protein: CASSQDTSYNEQFF.

The J gene is TRBJ2-7, the V gene TRBV30; TRBD1 matches at 9 bases. This CDR3 has 14 residues. Germline values: CDR1 GTSNPN, CDR2 SVGIG (reference sequence). V shed 5 bases, J shed 4 bases, and the junction held 9 bases outside the gene matches. The CDR3 spells CAWAAGTGWYEQYF. DNA of the CDR3: TGTGCCTGGGCCGCCGGGACAGGGTGGTACGAGCAGTACTTC. The complete variable domain, with remaining parts taken from reference TRBV30 and TRBJ2-7, reads SQTIHQWPATLVQPVGSPLSLECTVEGTSNPNLYWYRQAAGRGLQLLFYSVGIGQISSEVPQNLSASRPQDRQFILSSKKLLLSDSGFYLCAWAAGTGWYEQYFGPGTRLTVT.

The genes are TRBV20-1 and TRBJ2-1, with D hard to call. CDR1 is DFQATT, CDR2 SNEGSKA, per germline (reference sequence). The CDR3 runs 10 residues. V was shortened by 5 bases and J by 8 bases, with 7 bases between the two germline ends. The CDR3 protein is CSAEMDEQFF. In DNA, the CDR3 is TGCAGTGCTGAGATGGATGAGCAGTTCTTC.

The chain combines TRBV5-4 with TRBJ2-7; 8 bases map to TRBD2. This CDR3 region has 13 residues. Germline V gene sequence: CDR1 SGHNT, CDR2 YYREEE (reference sequence). Trimming cost V 3 bases and J 1 base; bases outside gene matches: 0. In DNA, the CDR3 is TGTGCCAGCAGCTCGGGGGGGTCCTACGAGCAGTACTTC. Protein product: CASSSGGSYEQYF.

The chain is built from TRBV10-3 and TRBJ2-7, with D possibly being TRBD1 (7 bases). Per germline, CDR1 ENHRY and CDR2 SYGVKD. Trimming cost V 8 bases and J 2 bases, with 13 bases left between them. This CDR3 has 13 amino acids. In nucleotides, the CDR3 is TGTGCCATCGGGGGGACAGAAACCTACGAGCAGTACTTC. As protein: CAIGGTETYEQYF.

The V gene is TRBV5-4, the J gene TRBJ2-2; 8 bases fit TRBD2. CDR1 is SGHNT, CDR2 YYREEE, per germline (reference sequence). The CDR3 runs 16 residues. The trim removed 3 bases at V and 0 bases at J, leaving 4 bases unmatched. In DNA, the CDR3 is TGTGCCAGCAGCTCAATAGCGGGGACGAACACCGGGGAGCTGTTTTTT. Translated, it gives CASSSIAGTNTGELFF.

This sequence joins TRBV18 and TRBJ2-7; no clear D gene. Germline V gene sequence: CDR1 KGHSH, CDR2 LQKENI. V dropped 3 bases and J dropped 3 bases, with 9 bases sitting between them. The CDR3 runs to 13 residues. CDR3: CASSPPAGYEQYF. The CDR3 DNA is TGTGCCAGCTCACCCCCGGCAGGCTACGAGCAGTACTTC.

The chain joins TRBV13 to TRBJ2-4; D could derive from TRBD1 or TRBD2 (5 bases each). V was trimmed by 11 bases and J by 1 base, leaving 6 bases between them. The CDR3 consists of 11 residues. Germline loops: CDR1 PRHDT, CDR2 FYEKMQ (reference sequence). CDR3 nucleotides: TGTGCCGAGGGGGCCAAAAACATTCAGTACTTC. This sequence encodes CAEGAKNIQYF.

The chain has TRBV27 and TRBJ1-6, with TRBD1 identical over 8 bases. The CDR3 has 16 amino acids. J was trimmed by 0 bases and V by 5 bases; bases with no gene match: 3. Germline CDR1 reads MNHEY; CDR2 reads SMNVEV (reference sequence). The CDR3 region has the DNA TGTGCCAGCAGTCCGGACAGGGCCTCCTATAATTCACCCCTCCACTTT. Encoded protein: CASSPDRASYNSPLHF.

The chain employs TRBV4-3 and TRBJ1-2; the D is unclear. CDR3 length equals 14 residues. Germline V gene data show CDR1 as LGHNA and CDR2 as YSLEER. V shed 3 bases and J shed 8 bases, with 16 bases lying between them. CDR3 nucleotide sequence: TGCGCCAGCAGCCATGACTCTGAGTGGGAGGGCTACACCTTC. Residues: CASSHDSEWEGYTF.

The chain has TRBV2 and TRBJ2-1, with 10 positions matching TRBD2. With 6 bases clipped from V and 3 bases from J, the junction kept 5 bases outside the gene matches. CDR1 is SNHLY, CDR2 FYNNEI, per germline. This CDR3 has 15 residues. The chain's CDR3 is CASSAGLADYNEQFF. CDR3 in DNA: TGTGCCAGCAGCGCCGGACTAGCGGACTACAATGAGCAGTTCTTC.

CDR3 DNA: TGCGCCAGCAGCTTGGATCGCTCTGGAAACACCATATATTTT. It encodes CASSLDRSGNTIYF. This chain joins TRBV5-1 and TRBJ1-3; no reliable D call. CDR1 SGHRS and CDR2 YFSETQ come from the germline V gene. The CDR3 is made up of 14 amino acids. Trimming cost V 0 bases and J 0 bases, with 4 bases left between them.

This clone appeared once. The chain carries TRBV7-9 and TRBJ1-3; TRBD1 agrees at 9 bases. Germline values: CDR1 SEHNR, CDR2 FQNEAQ (reference sequence). The CDR3 spans 19 residues. The ends lost 4 bases at V and 1 base at J; junction bases unmatched: 14. This chain's CDR3 is CASSYPPTQGASSGNTIYF. CDR3 in DNA: TGTGCCAGCAGCTACCCCCCCACACAGGGGGCAAGTTCTGGAAACACCATATATTTT.

The chain recombines TRBV5-1 with TRBJ1-2; D is ambiguous. There are 15 residues in the CDR3. The ends were cut back, 0 bases at V and 2 bases at J, with 11 bases in the middle. The germline V gene encodes CDR1 SGHRS and CDR2 YFSETQ. The CDR3 loop is CASSLEFRPNYGYTF. CDR3 DNA: TGCGCCAGCAGCTTGGAATTCAGGCCCAACTATGGCTACACCTTC.

V usage is TRBV5-1 and J usage is TRBJ2-2; no definite D call. CDR1 and CDR2 from the germline V gene are SGHRS and YFSETQ. CDR3 length: 11 residues. V was pared by 3 bases and J by 5 bases, with 2 bases between. The CDR3 DNA reads TGCGCCAGCAGCTGGACCGGGGAGCTGTTTTTT. This encodes CASSWTGELFF.

This chain connects TRBV28 to TRBJ2-7, with D perhaps matching TRBD1 (6 bases). Trimming took off 3 bases at V and 6 bases at J, with 9 bases between the two ends. The CDR3 has 12 amino acids. CDR1 is MDHEN, CDR2 SYDVKM, per germline. The CDR3 DNA follows: TGTGCCAGCAGTTTCGCCAGGGGCGAGCAGTACTTC. As protein: CASSFARGEQYF.

V usage is TRBV9 and J usage is TRBJ2-5; the D gene is possibly TRBD1 (9 bases). There are 17 residues in the CDR3. Trimming left V 3 bases short and J 5 bases short, with 23 bases between. Germline V gene lookup returns CDR1 SGDLS and CDR2 YYNGEE. The DNA for the CDR3 is TGTGCCAGCAGCGGTAGTAGCGGGACAGGGTTGTATGAGACCCAGTACTTC. Translated, it gives CASSGSSGTGLYETQYF.

V and J are TRBV28 and TRBJ1-2, with D perhaps TRBD1 (6 bases). This CDR3 has 13 amino acids. Germline loops: CDR1 MDHEN, CDR2 SYDVKM. With 3 bases removed from V and 6 bases from J, the gap between germline ends came to 11 bases. The CDR3 sequence is CASSLPQGDGYTF. DNA for the CDR3: TGTGCCAGCAGTTTGCCACAGGGAGATGGCTACACCTTC.

The J gene is TRBJ2-7, the V gene TRBV7-3; D gene unclear. Germline loops: CDR1 SGHTA, CDR2 FQGTGA. V shed 4 bases and J shed 6 bases, with 10 bases lying between them. This CDR3 has 12 amino acids. CDR3 loop: CASSSQTLEQYF. The CDR3 bases are TGTGCCAGCAGCTCCCAGACCCTCGAGCAGTACTTC. The variable domain in full, completed from reference TRBV7-3 and TRBJ2-7, reads GAGVSQTPSNKVTEKGKYVELRCDPISGHTALYWYRQSLGQGPEFLIYFQGTGAADDSGLPNDRFFAVRPEGSVSTLKIQRTERGDSAVYLCASSSQTLEQYFGPGTRLTVT.

V usage is TRBV7-8 and J usage is TRBJ2-5, with 8 bases identical to TRBD1. The CDR3 runs to 14 residues. Germline V gene data show CDR1 as SGHVS and CDR2 as FQNEAQ. J lost 5 bases, V lost 5 bases, and 7 bases had no gene match. CDR3 loop: CASSGQGAGETQYF. In DNA, the CDR3 is TGTGCCAGCAGCGGGCAGGGGGCTGGGGAGACCCAGTACTTC.

The V gene is TRBV27, the J gene TRBJ1-4; TRBD1 matches at 7 bases. This CDR3 is built from 14 residues. With 6 bases clipped from V and 5 bases from J, the junction kept 6 bases outside the gene matches. Germline lookup yields CDR1 MNHEY and CDR2 SMNVEV (reference sequence). The CDR3 bases are TGTGCCAGCAGGCTGACAGGGTCAAATGAAAAACTGTTTTTT. Protein product: CASRLTGSNEKLFF.